This TCR beta chain was retrieved from a study of blood T cell repertoires in COVID-19. Only in-frame clones appear in the TCRdb table, and some are missing; sequencing was by immunoSEQ multiplex PCR. The sample carries about 210,000 clones, 75% to 85% recorded once. The CDR3 length is 14 residues. Germline V lookup: CDR1 SGHRS, CDR2 YFSETQ. Trimming removed 3 bases at V and 5 bases at J, with 14 bases between. The clonotype comes from a man in his fifties or sixties with acute or convalescent COVID-19. The specimen sequenced was peripheral blood. The chain employs TRBV5-1 and TRBJ1-1; no clear D gene. The CDR3 protein is CASSSGVAGTEAFF. In nucleotides, the CDR3 is TGCGCCAGCAGCTCTGGGGTTGCGGGAACTGAAGCTTTCTTT. Variable domain in full (rest from reference TRBV5-1 and TRBJ1-1): KAGVTQTPRYLIKTRGQQVTLSCSPISGHRSVSWYQQTPGQGLQFLFEYFSETQRNKGNFPGRFSGRQFSNSRSEMNVSTLELGDSALYLCASSSGVAGTEAFFGQGTRLTVV.